This is a list of T cell receptor beta chains from one sample in a study of response to subunit inactivated influenza vaccine. TCRdb analysed the RT-PCR reads with MiXCR anew, one entry per CDR3 protein. The profile shows about 580,000 distinct CDR3 sequences, approximately 14% of them singletons. This specimen was PBMCs from blood, taken roughly 12 days after vaccination. These receptor sequences come from a man aged 50 or older who received an inactivated influenza vaccine. Each CDR3 is given with its conserved first and last residue. A D gene is named only where the DNA matches it firmly. The size of a clone is reported for some rows only, either as once, few or many, or as a class for expanded clones.

TGTGCCAGCAGTCGGAGCGGAGGTCGGCAAGAGACCCAGTACTTC,CASSRSGGRQETQYF,TRBV6-2/TRBV6-3,-,-,TRBJ2-5
TGTGCCAGCAGCTTAGGGGCAGAAGGCTACACCTTC,CASSLGAEGYTF,TRBV7-6,-,-,TRBJ1-2
TGTGCCAGCACCAGCCGGACTAACACCGGGGAGCTGTTTTTT,CASTSRTNTGELFF,TRBV9,-,-,TRBJ2-2
TGTGCCAGCAGCTTAATGTCCGGACGAGAGACCCAGTACTTC,CASSLMSGRETQYF,TRBV11-2,few,-,TRBJ2-5
TGCAGCGGGGACAGGGGGGAAAACAATGAGCAGTTCTTC,CSGDRGENNEQFF,TRBV29-1,-,TRBD1,TRBJ2-1
TGTGCCAGCAGATCCGGGACAGGGGTTACCGGGGAGCTGTTTTTT,CASRSGTGVTGELFF,TRBV6-1,few,TRBD1,TRBJ2-2
TGTGCCAGCAGTTTGTCTGGGTCTGGCAGCCAAGAGACCCAGTACTTC,CASSLSGSGSQETQYF,TRBV28,few,-,TRBJ2-5
TGTGCCAGCAGAATCGGGGCCGGCTCTGAAGCTTTCTTT,CASRIGAGSEAFF,TRBV12-3/TRBV12-4,-,-,TRBJ1-1
TGCAGCGTTAAATTTCCGGGACTCCTCACAGATACGCAGTATTTT,CSVKFPGLLTDTQYF,TRBV29-1,-,-,TRBJ2-3
TGCGCCAGCACGTTCCCAACGGGACAGGGGGTGGCAGATACGCAGTATTTT,CASTFPTGQGVADTQYF,TRBV5-1,-,TRBD1,TRBJ2-3
TGCAGTGCCAACCAGGGGCGCGAGCAGTACTTC,CSANQGREQYF,TRBV20-1,many,-,TRBJ2-7
TGCAGCGTAACGGGACAGGGGGGCTACGAGCAGTACTTC,CSVTGQGGYEQYF,TRBV29-1,-,TRBD1,TRBJ2-7
TGTGCCAGCAGCCCGGGACTGAACACCGGGGAGCTGTTTTTT,CASSPGLNTGELFF,TRBV12-3/TRBV12-4,many,-,TRBJ2-2